One sample yielded the 8 T cell receptor beta chains listed below, sequenced in a study of cytomegalovirus exposure and HLA in healthy donors. The PCR contained 60 Vbeta and 13 Jbeta primers. The table came from immunoSEQ multiplex PCR; TCRdb's copy has only in-frame clones and leaves some out. Seen here are about 110,000 clones, approximately 66% observed once, and the top ten hold approximately 11%. The sequenced sample was PBMCs. Source of these receptors: a man between 35 and 55 years old in good health and CMV-seropositive.

V is TRBV9 and J is TRBJ2-1, with D possibly matching TRBD2 (5 bases). CDR1 and CDR2 from the germline V gene are SGDLS and YYNGEE. V was clipped by 3 bases and J by 3 bases, with 16 bases between them. The CDR3 totals 16 residues. CDR3 sequence reads: CASSAPLSGGYNEQFF. The CDR3 DNA reads as TGTGCCAGCAGCGCCCCCCTCAGCGGAGGCTACAATGAGCAGTTCTTC.

This chain connects TRBV9 to TRBJ2-5; 7 nucleotides align to TRBD1. Trimming took 2 bases from V and 6 from J; bases not matched to a gene: 10. Germline V gene sequence: CDR1 SGDLS, CDR2 YYNGEE. The CDR3 runs 15 residues. The CDR3 sequence: CASSVSTGVGKTQYF. The CDR3 coding sequence is TGTGCCAGCAGCGTTAGTACAGGGGTAGGGAAGACCCAGTACTTC.

This chain links TRBV10-2 with TRBJ1-1; D possibly corresponds to TRBD1 (6 bases). The CDR3 consists of 12 residues. Per germline, CDR1 WSHSY and CDR2 SAAADI. Trimming took off 6 bases at V and 2 bases at J, with 7 bases between the two ends. The CDR3 sequence is CASRQGNTEAFF. CDR3 bases: TGCGCCAGCAGACAGGGTAACACTGAAGCTTTCTTT.

This clone was counted only a few times. This chain uses TRBV7-9 with TRBJ1-1; D uncertain. The V gene's germline CDR1 is SEHNR and CDR2 FQNEAQ (reference sequence). The CDR3 sequence is 13 residues long. Between the trimmed V and J ends, which lost 3 bases and 1 base, there was a span of 6 bases. CDR3 coding DNA: TGTGCCAGCAGCTTGAACGGGAACACTGAAGCTTTCTTT. Residues: CASSLNGNTEAFF.

The chain employs TRBV9 and TRBJ1-2; maybe TRBD1 (5 bases). CDR1 and CDR2 (germline): SGDLS, YYNGEE. The CDR3 is 15 amino acids. Trimming pared 0 bases from V and 7 bases from J, leaving 16 bases between. The DNA for the CDR3 is TGTGCCAGCAGCGTAGGGGGCAGGGTGCCGGTTGGCTACACCTTC. Its protein product is CASSVGGRVPVGYTF. The full variable domain, completed using reference TRBV9 and TRBJ1-2, is DSGVTQTPKHLITATGQRVTLRCSPRSGDLSVYWYQQSLDQGLQFLIQYYNGEERAKGNILERFSAQQFPDLHSELNLSSLELGDSALYFCASSVGGRVPVGYTFGSGTRLTVV.

This clone was seen a few times. This chain connects TRBV30 to TRBJ2-6, with 8 bases lining up with TRBD2. Germline assignment: CDR1 GTSNPN and CDR2 SVGIG (reference sequence). The length of the CDR3 is 15 residues. The chain's CDR3 is CASGAGGSGANVLTF. CDR3 bases: TGTGCTTCAGGGGCGGGGGGTTCTGGGGCCAACGTCCTGACTTTC.

The chain links TRBV27 to TRBJ2-2; D unclear. The CDR3 has 12 amino acids. V was pared by 4 bases and J by 5 bases, with 5 bases between. Germline CDR1 reads MNHEY; CDR2 reads SMNVEV (reference sequence). The CDR3 bases are TGTGCCAGCAGTTGGGCAACCGGGGAGCTGTTTTTT. It translates to CASSWATGELFF.

The rearrangement uses TRBV28 and TRBJ1-1; weak D call: TRBD1 (6 bases). Germline-derived CDR1 and CDR2 are MDHEN and SYDVKM. Trimming removed 6 bases at V and 0 bases at J, with 11 bases between. The CDR3 is made up of 14 amino acids. CDR3: CASRADRLNTEAFF. The CDR3 DNA reads as TGTGCCAGCAGAGCTGACAGGTTGAACACTGAAGCTTTCTTT.